What follows is one T cell receptor beta chain and its context. Grouping used clinical history reported by participants in a survey and questionnaire. Germline V lookup: CDR1 SGHDN, CDR2 FVKESK. The CDR3 loop spans 15 amino acids. With 5 bases clipped from V and 4 bases from J, the junction kept 8 bases outside the gene matches. This sample stems from a study of blood T cell repertoires in COVID-19. The method was immunoSEQ multiplex PCR; TCRdb's version includes in-frame clones alone and lacks a portion of them. The table includes some 170,000 clones, approximately 78% detected once. This sequence was found in a woman aged 45-59 years who had recovered from COVID-19. Input material: PBMCs or T cells enriched from blood (not recorded which). This chain connects TRBV14 to TRBJ2-1, with 7 positions matching TRBD2. As DNA, the CDR3 is TGTGCCAGCAGCTCACCGGGAGGACGATACAATGAGCAGTTCTTC. Translating gives CASSSPGGRYNEQFF.